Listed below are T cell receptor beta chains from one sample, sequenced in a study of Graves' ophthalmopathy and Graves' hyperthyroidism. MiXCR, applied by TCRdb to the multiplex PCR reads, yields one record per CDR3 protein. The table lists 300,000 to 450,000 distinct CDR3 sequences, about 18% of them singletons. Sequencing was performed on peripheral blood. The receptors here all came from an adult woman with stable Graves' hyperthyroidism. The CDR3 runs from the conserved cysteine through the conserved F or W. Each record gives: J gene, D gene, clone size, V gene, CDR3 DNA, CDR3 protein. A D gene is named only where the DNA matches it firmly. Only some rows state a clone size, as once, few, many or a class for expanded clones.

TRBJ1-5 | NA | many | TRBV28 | TGTGCCAGCAGTTTTAGACACCTCAATCAGCCCCAGCATTTT | CASSFRHLNQPQHF
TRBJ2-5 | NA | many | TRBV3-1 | TGTGCCAGCAGCCAAGCGGGCCTCGGGGAGACCCAGTACTTC | CASSQAGLGETQYF
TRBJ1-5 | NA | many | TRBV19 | TGTGCCAGTAGTATGACAGCTTATAGCAATCAGCCCCAGCATTTT | CASSMTAYSNQPQHF
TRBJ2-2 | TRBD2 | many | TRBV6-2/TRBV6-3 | TGTGCCAGCAGTTCTGCTATCGGGGGGGCCACCGGGGAGCTGGTTTTT | CASSSAIGGATGELVF
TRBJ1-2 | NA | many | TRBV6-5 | TGTGCCAGCAGTTTATCGGGAGGCCAGGGCTACACCTTC | CASSLSGGQGYTF
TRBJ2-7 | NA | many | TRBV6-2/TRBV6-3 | TGTGCCAGCAGTCTTGGACAGAGCGAGCAGTACTTC | CASSLGQSEQYF
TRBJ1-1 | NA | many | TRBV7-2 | TGTGCCAGCAGCTGGGCCAGGGGCGCTGAAGCTTTCTTT | CASSWARGAEAFF
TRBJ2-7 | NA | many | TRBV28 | TGTGCCAGCAGTTTAATAACAAAGAGTTTGGGCGAGCAGTACTTC | CASSLITKSLGEQYF
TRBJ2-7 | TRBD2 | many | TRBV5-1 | TGCGCCAGCAGCCCGGCCGGACTAGCGGGCAACTACGAGCAGTACTTC | CASSPAGLAGNYEQYF
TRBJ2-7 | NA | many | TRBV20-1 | TGCAGTGCTAGAGATGCCAGGACAAACGAGCAGTACTTC | CSARDARTNEQYF
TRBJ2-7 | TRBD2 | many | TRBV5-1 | TGCGCCAGCAGCTTGAAACCGGGGGGCGAGCAGTACTTC | CASSLKPGGEQYF
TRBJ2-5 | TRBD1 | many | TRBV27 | TGTGCCAGCAGTTCCACAGGGGGCGACCAAGAGACCCAGTACTTC | CASSSTGGDQETQYF
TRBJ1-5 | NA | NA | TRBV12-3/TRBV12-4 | TGTGCCAGCAGCTTACGCGGGGGGCCCCAGCATTTT | CASSLRGGPQHF
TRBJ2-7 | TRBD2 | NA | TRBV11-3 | TGTGCCAGCAGCTTTGCGGGAGGGCCAGGATACGAGCAGTACTTC | CASSFAGGPGYEQYF
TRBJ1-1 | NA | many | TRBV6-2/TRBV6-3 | TGTGCCAGCAGCCTTGACGGGGGAAGATTCGAAGCTTTCTTT | CASSLDGGRFEAFF
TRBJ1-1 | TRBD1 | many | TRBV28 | TGTGCCAGCAGTTTGACAGGGGGTTTGAGCGCTGAAGCTTTCTTT | CASSLTGGLSAEAFF
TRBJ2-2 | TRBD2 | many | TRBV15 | TGTGCCACCAGCAGAGATCTTTATCCGGGAGGACACACCGGGGAGCTGTTTTTT | CATSRDLYPGGHTGELFF
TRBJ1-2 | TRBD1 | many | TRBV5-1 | TGCGCCAGCAGCACCGCAGGGGGCCCTGACAACTATGGCTACACCTTC | CASSTAGGPDNYGYTF
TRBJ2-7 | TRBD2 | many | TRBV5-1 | TGCGCCAGCAGCTTTCAGACTAGCGCCAACTACGAGCAGTACTTC | CASSFQTSANYEQYF
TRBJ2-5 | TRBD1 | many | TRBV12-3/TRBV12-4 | TGTGCCAGCAGCCGGGACAGGAAAGAGACCCAGTACTTC | CASSRDRKETQYF
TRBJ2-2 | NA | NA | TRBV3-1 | TGTGCCAGCAGCCAGTCTAGATCCGCTACCGGGGAGCTGTTTTTT | CASSQSRSATGELFF
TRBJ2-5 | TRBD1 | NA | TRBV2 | TGTGCCAGCAGTGGACAGGGTATACTAGAAGAGACCCAGTACTTC | CASSGQGILEETQYF
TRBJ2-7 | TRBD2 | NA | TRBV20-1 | TGCAGTGCTAACCTAGCGGGAGTTCAATTTAACTACGAGCAGTACTTC | CSANLAGVQFNYEQYF
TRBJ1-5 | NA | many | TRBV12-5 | TGTGCTAGTGGTTTAGAAGGCAATCAGCCCCAGCATTTT | CASGLEGNQPQHF
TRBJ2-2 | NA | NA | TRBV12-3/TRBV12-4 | TGTGCCAGCAGTTTAATACGGATCACCGGGGAGCTGTTTTTT | CASSLIRITGELFF
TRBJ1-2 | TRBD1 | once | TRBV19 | TGTGCCAGTAGTTTGGTGGGACAGACCGTCTATGGCTACACCTTC | CASSLVGQTVYGYTF
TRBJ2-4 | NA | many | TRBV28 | TGTGCCAGCAGTTTGAACAGTGAGAACATTCAGTACTTC | CASSLNSENIQYF
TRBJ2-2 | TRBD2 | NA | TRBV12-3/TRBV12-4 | TGTGCCAGCACCACTAGCGCGGGGGAGCTGTTTTTT | CASTTSAGELFF
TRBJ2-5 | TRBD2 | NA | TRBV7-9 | TGTGCCAGCAGCTATAGCGGGAGCCCAGAGACCCAGTACTTC | CASSYSGSPETQYF
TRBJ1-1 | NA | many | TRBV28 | TGTGCCAGCAGCCCCCCACTCAGGGGTGAAGCTTTCTTT | CASSPPLRGEAFF
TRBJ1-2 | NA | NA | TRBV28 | TGTGCCAGCAGTCCCACCGAGAACTATGGCTACACCTTC | CASSPTENYGYTF
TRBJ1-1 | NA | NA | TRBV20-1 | TGCAGTGCTAGAGGGGGGGGGAATGCTGAAGCTTTCTTT | CSARGGGNAEAFF
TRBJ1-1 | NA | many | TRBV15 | TGTGCCACCAGCGGTACAGTGAACACTGAAGCTTTCTTT | CATSGTVNTEAFF
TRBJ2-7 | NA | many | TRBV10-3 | TGTGCCATCAGGGACGGAACGAAGGGATACGAGCAGTACTTC | CAIRDGTKGYEQYF
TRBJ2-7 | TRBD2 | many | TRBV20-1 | TGCAGTGCTAGAGAGGGGGGACTAGTTTCCCCCTACGAGCAGTACTTC | CSAREGGLVSPYEQYF
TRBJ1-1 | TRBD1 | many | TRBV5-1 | TGCGCCAGCAGCTGGGTGACAGGGGCGAACACTGAAGCTTTCTTT | CASSWVTGANTEAFF
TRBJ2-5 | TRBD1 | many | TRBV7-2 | TGTGCCAGCAGCGACCGGGACAGACTTCAAGAGACCCAGTACTTC | CASSDRDRLQETQYF
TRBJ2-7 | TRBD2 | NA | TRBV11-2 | TGTGCCAGCAGCTTAGATTGGCGGGAGAATTACTACGAGCAGTACTTC | CASSLDWRENYYEQYF
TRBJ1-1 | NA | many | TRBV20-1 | TGCAGTGCTAGGATCCAGGGTTTTGGTGAAGCTTTCTTT | CSARIQGFGEAFF
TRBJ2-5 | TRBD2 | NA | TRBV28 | TGTGCCAGCAGCCCTAGCGGGAGTAGAGAGACCCAGTACTTC | CASSPSGSRETQYF
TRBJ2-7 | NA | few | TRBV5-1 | TGCGCCAGCAGCTTTGGCTCACACGCGGGAAACCTCTACGAGCAGTACTTC | CASSFGSHAGNLYEQYF
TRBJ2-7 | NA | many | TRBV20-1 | TGCAGTGCTAGAGGGATGTCTAGCTCCTACGAGCAGTACTTC | CSARGMSSSYEQYF
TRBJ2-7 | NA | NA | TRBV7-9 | TGTGCCAGCAGCTTAACTCGGGACCCCACCTACGAGCAGTACTTC | CASSLTRDPTYEQYF
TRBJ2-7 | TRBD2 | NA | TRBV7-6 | TGTGCCAGCAGCTTAGGGGAGGGGATTGGGTACGAGCAGTACTTC | CASSLGEGIGYEQYF
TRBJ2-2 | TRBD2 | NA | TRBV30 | TGTGCCTGGGCGGGACTACAGTACACCGGGGAGCTGTTTTTT | CAWAGLQYTGELFF
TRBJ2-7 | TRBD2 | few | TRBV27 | TGTGCCTCGGCCGGGACTAGCGGATACGAGCAGTACTTC | CASAGTSGYEQYF
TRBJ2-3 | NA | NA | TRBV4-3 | TGCGCCAGCAGCCAAGAAACTTTTCCCGGCCCGGATACGCAGTATTTT | CASSQETFPGPDTQYF
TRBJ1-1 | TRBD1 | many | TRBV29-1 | TGCAGCGTTGGACAAGGGGGCTCTGAAGCTTTCTTT | CSVGQGGSEAFF
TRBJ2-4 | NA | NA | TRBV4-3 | TGCGCCAGCAGCCAAGAAGCGGGCCCAAACATTCAGTACTTC | CASSQEAGPNIQYF
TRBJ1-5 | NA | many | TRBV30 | TGTGCCTGGAGTGTACTACTGGCCCAACAGCCCCAGCATTTT | CAWSVLLAQQPQHF
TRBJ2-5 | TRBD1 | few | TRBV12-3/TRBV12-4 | TGTGCCAGCAGTTCTAGGGACAGGCCCCAAGAGACCCAGTACTTC | CASSSRDRPQETQYF
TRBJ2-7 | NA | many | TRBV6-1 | TGTGCCAGCAGTGAATGGAGACCCCCCCCGAGGGATCCCTCCTACGAGCAGTACTTC | CASSEWRPPPRDPSYEQYF
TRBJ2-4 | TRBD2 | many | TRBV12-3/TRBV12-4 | TGTGCCAGCAGTTTGAGGCGGGAGGGCCTGGACATTCAGTACTTC | CASSLRREGLDIQYF